This T cell receptor (beta chain) was sequenced for a study of cytomegalovirus exposure and HLA in healthy donors. About this clone itself: Its target is not known.

V trimming: 0 bases; J trimming: 1 base; junction bases outside the gene matches: 4. The length of the CDR3 is 16 residues. The germline V gene encodes CDR1 MNHEY and CDR2 SMNVEV (reference sequence). This table comes from immunoSEQ multiplex PCR, and its TCRdb copy is limited to in-frame clones, with some not included. The profile shows fewer than 250,000 clones, around nine tenths of them singletons. Study-wide results and limits: Researchers catalogued about 150 TCR beta chains as cytomegalovirus-associated. Accounts indicate the classifier identified cytomegalovirus status with strong specificity and sensitivity.

The sequence was collected from a man aged 18 to 29 in good health and CMV-seronegative. Sequenced: PBMCs. The chain recombines TRBV27 with TRBJ2-7, with 9 bases fitting TRBD1. The chain's CDR3 is CASSLSGGTGSYEQYF. For the CDR3, the DNA is TGTGCCAGCAGTTTATCCGGTGGGACAGGGTCCTACGAGCAGTACTTC.